This T cell receptor (beta chain) was identified during a study of cytomegalovirus exposure and HLA in healthy donors. Primers for the PCR totalled 60 Vbeta and 13 Jbeta. Assay: immunoSEQ multiplex PCR; the TCRdb copy retains only in-frame clones and omits some. The table lists some 110,000 clones, roughly 70% of them singletons. Broader study findings: It was 164 TCR beta chains that were listed as cytomegalovirus-associated. Most TCR sequences were seen very rarely across donors, but some public TCRs occurred in many. About 87% or about 30% of the time was how often most TCR beta V segments were productive, according to an earlier analysis. A later analysis reportedly found that, within productive TCRs, an Asian-associated ancestry cluster had fewer N-insertions than the mean observed across the roughly 630 donors.

Note on this clone: No antigen is known for it.

Per germline, CDR1 MGHRA and CDR2 YSYEKL. The CDR3 sequence is 17 residues long. V lost 6 bases, J lost 3 bases, and 13 bases stayed unmatched. V gene TRBV4-1 combines with J gene TRBJ1-4, with TRBD1 matching over 7 bases. This clonotype originated in a male donor in good health and CMV-seropositive. Sequenced: PBMCs. CDR3 amino acids: CASSPPTRTGSNEKLFF. Written as DNA, the CDR3 is TGCGCCAGCAGTCCCCCCACCCGGACAGGCTCTAATGAAAAACTGTTTTTT.